This T cell receptor (beta chain) was identified during a study of control samples from healthy donors and cancer patients (dated by TCRdb to between 2020 and 2021). V trim: 4 bases; J trim: 5 bases; unmatched bases: 10. The germline V gene encodes CDR1 MDHEN and CDR2 SYDVKM. The CDR3 covers 16 residues, taking in both the cysteine and the phenylalanine. The read is trimmed to its CDR3 DNA, 48 bases read in frame from base 1. As to this clone: Its antigen target is currently unknown. No per-base quality is available; no much larger clone lies one base away.

Library generation was performed with the immunoSEQ multiplex PCR assay. As stored in TCRdb, this immuneACCESS dataset retains in-frame rearrangements with V and J assigned. A fraction of the clones does not appear; measured against another copy, unresolved V genes explain less than half of the discrepancy, and the remainder lacks a known reason. For this sample the table gives approximately 84,000 clones, of which 91% were detected only once. Jointly, the top ten make up around 16% of the sample. The sample consisted of blood. The sequence came from a man aged 30-40 years in good health. The chain is encoded by TRBV28 joined to TRBJ1-5, with 8 junctional bases fitting TRBD1. The CDR3 amino acid sequence is: CASSYDPGGRDQPQHF. Read as DNA, the sequence is TGTGCCAGCAGTTACGACCCAGGGGGCCGAGATCAGCCCCAGCATTTT. Where the CDR3 stops, the reference TRBV28 and TRBJ1-5 genes take over; the full variable domain is DVKVTQSSRYLVKRTGEKVFLECVQDMDHENMFWYRQDPGLGLRLIYFSYDVKMKEKGDIPEGYSVSREKKERFSLILESASTNQTSMYLCASSYDPGGRDQPQHFGDGTRLSIL.